This T cell receptor (beta chain) stems from a study of somatic mutations in cytotoxic T cells in rheumatoid arthritis. General study points: Rheumatoid arthritis patients and age-matched healthy controls showed no significant difference in CD8+ T-cell clonality. Only rheumatoid arthritis patients, not healthy controls, showed CD8+ clonality increasing with age. Which antigens the expanded CD8+ clones targeted was unknown.

The count of this clone is one. Antigen: not known. Sequenced by immunoSEQ multiplex PCR; TCRdb stores in-frame clones only, minus some. The table records roughly 14,000 clones, just under 80% of them present only once. Germline values: CDR1 SGHTA, CDR2 FQGTGA. Trimming left V 0 bases short and J 7 bases short, with 13 bases between. CDR3 length: 15 amino acids. CD4+ and CD8+ cells were isolated by positive magnetic bead selection, with purity checked by flow cytometry. The TCR sequence derives from an adult with rheumatoid arthritis. The sequenced sample consisted of CD8+ T cells sorted from blood. This sequence joins TRBV7-3 and TRBJ2-1; maybe TRBD1 (6 bases). The CDR3 coding sequence is TGTGCCAGCAGCTTAACGGGGGCCAAGGGGAATGAGCAGTTCTTC. This encodes CASSLTGAKGNEQFF.